The clone carrying this TCR beta chain occurred a few times. What it recognizes is unknown. The sample is drawn from a study of T cells in Graves' hyperthyroidism and ophthalmopathy. Per the germline V gene, CDR1 is MNHEY and CDR2 is SVGEGT. With 6 bases clipped from V and 5 bases from J, the junction kept 7 bases outside the gene matches. The CDR3 has 14 amino acids. Whole-study results and caveats: Among thyroid clonotypes expanded above 0.001, most also appeared in blood. It was a median about 7.1 months before onset that the model predicted ophthalmopathy.

RNA transcripts were the template for amplifying TCR beta CDR3 regions. The TCR CDR3 was amplified in a first-round RT-PCR using the HTBI primer set. TCRdb redid the calling of the multiplex PCR reads with MiXCR, one entry per CDR3 protein. The table lists about 640,000 distinct CDR3 sequences, less than 25% of them singletons. Ophthalmopathy patients had Clinical Activity Score at least 3, NOSPECS grade at least 4, duration under 3 months. Specimen: blood. The origin of this receptor is a young man with Graves' ophthalmopathy. V is TRBV6-2 or TRBV6-3 and J is TRBJ2-3; 8 bases match TRBD1. This CDR3 is CASSQGQEIDTQYF. CDR3 bases: TGTGCCAGCAGCCAGGGACAGGAGATAGATACGCAGTATTTT.